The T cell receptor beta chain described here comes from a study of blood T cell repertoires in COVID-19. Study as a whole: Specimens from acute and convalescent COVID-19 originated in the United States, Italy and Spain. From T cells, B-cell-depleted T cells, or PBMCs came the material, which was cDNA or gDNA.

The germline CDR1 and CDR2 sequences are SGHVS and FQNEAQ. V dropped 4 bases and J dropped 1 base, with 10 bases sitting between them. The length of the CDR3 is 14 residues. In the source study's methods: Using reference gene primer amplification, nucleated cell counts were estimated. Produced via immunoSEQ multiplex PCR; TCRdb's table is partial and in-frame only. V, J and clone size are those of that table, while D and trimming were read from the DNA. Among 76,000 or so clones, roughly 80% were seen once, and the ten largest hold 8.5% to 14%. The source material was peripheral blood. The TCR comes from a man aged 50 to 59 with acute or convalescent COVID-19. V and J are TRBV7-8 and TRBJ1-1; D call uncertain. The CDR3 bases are TGTGCCAGCAGCTCCAAGCTAACGAACACTGAAGCTTTCTTT. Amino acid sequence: CASSSKLTNTEAFF.